Presented here are 27 T cell receptor beta chains from one specimen sequenced in a study of graft-versus-host responses after intestinal transplantation (dated by TCRdb to the early 2020s). Library preparation was by the immunoSEQ multiplex PCR assay. TCRdb carries this immuneACCESS record with in-frame sequences only. Its versions omit some clonotypes, under half of them owing to an unresolved V gene in the studies checked, with the rest unexplained. A total of about 3,900 clones appear in this sample, roughly 85% of them only once. In total, the top ten clones hold 4% to 5.5% of the sample. Intraepithelial and lamina propria lymphocytes were isolated from graft specimens using dithiothreitol, EDTA incubations and collagenase D digestion. The sequencing here drew on ileum tissue, taken roughly 660 days after intestinal transplant. The receptors were sampled from a human patient who received an intestinal transplant, so some T cells may come from the graft donor.

The V gene is TRBV27, the J gene TRBJ2-7; weak D call: TRBD2 (5 bases). CDR1 and CDR2 from the germline V gene are MNHEY and SMNVEV (reference sequence). Trimming removed 4 bases at V and 3 bases at J, with 13 bases between. The CDR3 runs 14 residues. CDR3 DNA: TGTGCCAGCAGTTCCTGGCCGGGGTTCTACGAGCAGTACTTC. This gives the protein CASSSWPGFYEQYF.

V is TRBV10-3 and J is TRBJ2-7; D might be TRBD2 (7 bases). CDR1 and CDR2 from the germline V gene are ENHRY and SYGVKD. V gave up 6 bases and J gave up 6 bases, with 18 bases separating them. This CDR3 has 14 residues. The CDR3 reads CAISLGDGGAEQYF. The CDR3 region has the DNA TGTGCCATCAGCCTAGGAGATGGGGGGGCCGAGCAGTACTTC.

This clone was recorded a few times. This chain joins TRBV7-9 and TRBJ2-7; 8 bases line up with TRBD1. CDR3 length: 14 residues. V trimming: 5 bases; J trimming: 6 bases; junction bases outside the gene matches: 9. CDR1 SEHNR and CDR2 FQNEAQ come from the germline V gene (reference sequence). CDR3 sequence: CASSPGQGLREQYF. CDR3 DNA: TGTGCCAGCAGCCCAGGACAGGGCCTACGCGAGCAGTACTTC.

The V call is TRBV10-3, the J call TRBJ1-1, with D uncertain. Germline lookup yields CDR1 ENHRY and CDR2 SYGVKD. Trimming removed 9 bases at V and 4 bases at J, with 15 bases between. This CDR3 is built from 13 residues. The CDR3 DNA sequence: TGTGCCATTTCCTTCGGCGGTAGCACTGAAGCTTTCTTT. Translation gives CAISFGGSTEAFF.

CDR3 nucleotide sequence: TGTGCCAGCAGTGGTCCGGGGATCGCCTACGAGCAGTACTTC. Translated: CASSGPGIAYEQYF. The gene calls are TRBV2 and TRBJ2-7; D may be TRBD2 (5 bases). V was trimmed by 4 bases and J by 2 bases, leaving 12 bases between them. Germline values: CDR1 SNHLY, CDR2 FYNNEI. This CDR3 comprises 14 residues.

The chain uses TRBV7-9 and TRBJ2-1; 9 bases are shared with TRBD1. The J segment lost 4 bases and the V segment lost 6 bases, leaving 10 bases of the junction unmatched. CDR1 is SEHNR and CDR2 is FQNEAQ in the germline V gene (reference sequence). The CDR3 runs to 16 residues. The CDR3 sequence is CASRSSGTGFYNEQFF. The CDR3 bases are TGTGCCAGCAGGTCTTCCGGGACAGGGTTTTACAATGAGCAGTTCTTC.

This chain connects TRBV29-1 to TRBJ1-1; weak D call: TRBD1 (5 bases). The germline V gene has CDR1 SQVTM and CDR2 ANQGSEA. V gave up 1 base and J gave up 6 bases, with 15 bases separating them. The CDR3 contains 14 residues. CDR3 in amino acids: CSVEGAPGVPEAFF. CDR3 coding DNA: TGCAGCGTTGAAGGGGCCCCGGGGGTGCCTGAAGCTTTCTTT.

In DNA form, the CDR3 reads TGCGCCAGCAGCTATAGCGGGGGGGCCCACAATGAGCAGTTCTTC. It is translated as CASSYSGGAHNEQFF. The V gene is TRBV5-1, the J gene TRBJ2-1; 11 nucleotides line up with TRBD2. Unmatched junction bases numbered 4, after V lost 3 bases and J lost 5 bases. Germline CDR1 SGHRS, CDR2 YFSETQ. The CDR3 covers 15 residues.

This chain joins TRBV7-3 and TRBJ2-3; D gene ambiguous. Germline V lookup: CDR1 SGHTA, CDR2 FQGTGA. Trimming left V 4 bases short and J 0 bases short, with 8 bases between. CDR3 length: 14 residues. The CDR3 reads CASSSAASTDTQYF. CDR3 coding DNA: TGTGCCAGCAGCTCGGCGGCTAGCACAGATACGCAGTATTTT.

The chain combines TRBV6-5 with TRBJ1-3, with 10 bases lining up with TRBD1. V dropped 6 bases and J dropped 4; count of bases not matched to a gene: 6. The V gene's germline CDR1 is MNHEY and CDR2 SVGAGI. This CDR3 is built from 15 residues. The CDR3 DNA is TGTGCCAGCAGGACAGGGGGCGCGAGCGGAAACACCATATATTTT. It yields the protein CASRTGGASGNTIYF.

This clone occurred once. This rearrangement joins TRBV2 to TRBJ2-5, with D uncertain. This CDR3 is 15 amino acids long. V lost 7 bases to trimming and J lost 5 bases, with 20 bases between them. Germline V CDR1 and CDR2: SNHLY, FYNNEI. The CDR3 region has the DNA TGTGCCAGCACTTTACGAGTGGCTCCGGTGGAGACCCAGTACTTC. Protein: CASTLRVAPVETQYF. Looking up the rest from reference TRBV2 and TRBJ2-5 gives the full variable domain: EPEVTQTPSHQVTQMGQEVILRCVPISNHLYFYWYRQILGQKVEFLVSFYNNEISEKSEIFDDQFSVERPDGSNFTLKIRSTKLEDSAMYFCASTLRVAPVETQYFGPGTRLLVL.

The rearrangement joins TRBV7-2 to TRBJ2-7; 7 bases match TRBD1. Unmatched junction bases numbered 7, after V lost 4 bases and J lost 10 bases. This CDR3 is 12 amino acids long. Germline lookup yields CDR1 SGHTA and CDR2 FQGNSA. The CDR3 nucleotides read TGTGCCAGCAGCTATCCGGGACAGCCCCAGTACTTC. Amino acids: CASSYPGQPQYF.

The chain combines TRBV11-2 with TRBJ2-7; 11 nucleotides agree with TRBD1. Per germline, CDR1 SGHAT and CDR2 FQNNGV. Trimming removed 5 bases from V and 3 bases from J; junction bases left unmatched: 12. This CDR3 is 17 amino acids long. In DNA form, the CDR3 reads TGTGCCAGCAGCCCCCTTCCCGGGACAGGGGGGATCTACGAGCAGTACTTC. Translation: CASSPLPGTGGIYEQYF.

The genes are TRBV5-1 and TRBJ1-1; TRBD1 agrees at 8 bases. Germline CDR1 SGHRS, CDR2 YFSETQ. V trimming: 3 bases; J trimming: 2 bases; junction bases outside the gene matches: 6. The CDR3 sequence is 15 residues long. The CDR3 DNA is TGCGCCAGCAGCTCTAGGACAGGGTCTAACACTGAAGCTTTCTTT. Its protein is CASSSRTGSNTEAFF. The full variable domain, its missing parts supplied by reference TRBV5-1 and TRBJ1-1, is KAGVTQTPRYLIKTRGQQVTLSCSPISGHRSVSWYQQTPGQGLQFLFEYFSETQRNKGNFPGRFSGRQFSNSRSEMNVSTLELGDSALYLCASSSRTGSNTEAFFGQGTRLTVV.

J is TRBJ2-7 and V is TRBV6-6; 7 bases fit TRBD1. Germline CDR1 reads MNHNY; CDR2 reads SVGAGI (reference sequence). The J segment lost 4 bases and the V segment lost 4 bases, leaving 4 bases of the junction unmatched. This CDR3 spans 13 amino acids. The CDR3 sequence is CASSSQQGYEQYF. The CDR3 DNA is TGTGCCAGCAGTTCACAACAGGGGTACGAGCAGTACTTC.

This clone was counted a single time. The gene calls are TRBV5-8 and TRBJ1-1; D is uncertain. V was clipped by 4 bases and J by 5 bases, with 15 bases between them. CDR1 SGHTS and CDR2 YDEGEE come from the germline V gene. This CDR3 region has 14 residues. CDR3 DNA: TGTGCCAGCAGCCCAAAGAGGGTTGAGACTGAAGCTTTCTTT. Protein product: CASSPKRVETEAFF.

This chain joins TRBV4-1 and TRBJ1-3; D is undetermined. There are 12 residues in the CDR3. Trimming shortened V by 4 bases and J by 9 bases, and 10 bases separated the two germline ends. Per germline, CDR1 MGHRA and CDR2 YSYEKL. The DNA for the CDR3 is TGCGCCAGCAGCCCGGGATGGAGCACCATATATTTT. Residues: CASSPGWSTIYF.

The chain recombines TRBV5-1 with TRBJ2-1; D is uncertain. Germline-derived CDR1 and CDR2 are SGHRS and YFSETQ. Deletions cut 3 bases from V and 5 bases from J, with 21 bases between. This CDR3 has 17 residues. This CDR3 reads CASSSVSTVKRDNEQFF. The CDR3 DNA reads TGCGCCAGCAGCTCAGTCTCCACAGTAAAGCGCGACAATGAGCAGTTCTTC.

This clone was found once. This chain joins TRBV27 and TRBJ2-7, with TRBD2 matching 7 bases. Per the germline V gene, CDR1 is MNHEY and CDR2 is SMNVEV (reference sequence). CDR3 length equals 16 residues. Germline trimming cut 3 bases from V and 3 bases from J; bases unmatched to any gene: 11. The CDR3 protein is CASSFDGPGRGYEQYF. DNA of the CDR3: TGTGCCAGCAGTTTTGATGGGCCGGGGAGGGGCTACGAGCAGTACTTC.

The rearrangement joins TRBV6-1 to TRBJ1-3; D is perhaps TRBD1 (6 bases). Trimming took 4 bases from V and 4 from J, leaving 17 bases between them. Germline V gene lookup returns CDR1 MNHNS and CDR2 SASEGT. The CDR3 is made up of 16 amino acids. CDR3 sequence: CASSAGHLMGGNTIYF. CDR3 in DNA: TGTGCCAGCAGTGCGGGACACCTAATGGGAGGAAACACCATATATTTT.

The chain recombines TRBV5-1 with TRBJ1-1; D uncertain. This CDR3 region has 14 residues. V gave up 4 bases and J gave up 3 bases, with 13 bases separating them. The germline gives CDR1 SGHRS, CDR2 YFSETQ. CDR3 loop: CASSLRLGDTEAFF. The CDR3 DNA sequence: TGCGCCAGCAGCCTCAGACTCGGGGACACTGAAGCTTTCTTT.

The CDR3 DNA reads TGCGCCAGCAGCCAAGCGGGGGTCCCCTACGAGCAGTACTTC. It is translated as CASSQAGVPYEQYF. The chain is built from TRBV4-1 and TRBJ2-7, with D possibly matching TRBD2 (6 bases). Germline values: CDR1 MGHRA, CDR2 YSYEKL. Trimming pared 1 base from V and 2 bases from J, leaving 9 bases between. CDR3 length: 14 residues.

J is TRBJ2-5 and V is TRBV18; 11 positions match TRBD2. The CDR3 contains 15 residues. Trimming removed 4 bases from V and 5 bases from J; junction bases left unmatched: 6. The germline V gene has CDR1 KGHSH and CDR2 LQKENI. CDR3 nucleotide sequence: TGTGCCAGCTCACAATCCCGACTAGCGGGGGAGACCCAGTACTTC. It codes for CASSQSRLAGETQYF. The full variable domain, in which reference TRBV18 and TRBJ2-5 provide the parts outside the CDR3, is NAGVMQNPRHLVRRRGQEARLRCSPMKGHSHVYWYRQLPEEGLKFMVYLQKENIIDESGMPKERFSAEFPKEGPSILRIQQVVRGDSAAYFCASSQSRLAGETQYFGPGTRLLVL.

The chain is built from TRBV5-1 and TRBJ1-2, with TRBD1 identical over 7 bases. This CDR3 comprises 15 residues. Germline CDR1 is SGHRS and CDR2 is YFSETQ. The junction had 14 bases not matched to a gene; V was cut back by 4 bases and J by 8 bases. In nucleotides, the CDR3 is TGCGCCAGCAGCCCGTATCTTGGACAGGTCGAAGGCTACACCTTC. This encodes CASSPYLGQVEGYTF.

This clone was found a few times. The chain has TRBV7-1 and TRBJ1-1; TRBD1 might be the D (5 bases). TRBV7-1 is placed among ORFs of uncertain function. The V gene lost 4 bases and the J gene lost 6 bases, with 12 bases spanning the gap. The length of the CDR3 is 13 residues. As DNA, the CDR3 is TGTGCCAGCAGCTTAGATGCGGGGGCTGAAGCTTTCTTT. Protein product: CASSLDAGAEAFF.

The chain employs TRBV30 and TRBJ2-3, with D possibly TRBD2 on 5 matching bases. The CDR3 has 12 residues. Germline V gene lookup returns CDR1 GTSNPN and CDR2 SVGIG (reference sequence). V shed 5 bases and J shed 0 bases, with 6 bases lying between them. The CDR3: CAWERSTDTQYF. The CDR3 DNA is TGTGCCTGGGAGCGGAGCACAGATACGCAGTATTTT.

The rearrangement joins TRBV4-2 to TRBJ2-6; 8 bases line up with TRBD1. The germline V gene encodes CDR1 LGHNA and CDR2 YNFKEQ. Losses at the gene ends were 4 bases for V and 2 bases for J; bases not matched to a gene: 7. The CDR3 runs 17 residues. The CDR3 sequence: CASSPGQGGTGANVLTF. The CDR3 DNA follows: TGTGCCAGCAGCCCCGGACAGGGAGGAACTGGGGCCAACGTCCTGACTTTC.